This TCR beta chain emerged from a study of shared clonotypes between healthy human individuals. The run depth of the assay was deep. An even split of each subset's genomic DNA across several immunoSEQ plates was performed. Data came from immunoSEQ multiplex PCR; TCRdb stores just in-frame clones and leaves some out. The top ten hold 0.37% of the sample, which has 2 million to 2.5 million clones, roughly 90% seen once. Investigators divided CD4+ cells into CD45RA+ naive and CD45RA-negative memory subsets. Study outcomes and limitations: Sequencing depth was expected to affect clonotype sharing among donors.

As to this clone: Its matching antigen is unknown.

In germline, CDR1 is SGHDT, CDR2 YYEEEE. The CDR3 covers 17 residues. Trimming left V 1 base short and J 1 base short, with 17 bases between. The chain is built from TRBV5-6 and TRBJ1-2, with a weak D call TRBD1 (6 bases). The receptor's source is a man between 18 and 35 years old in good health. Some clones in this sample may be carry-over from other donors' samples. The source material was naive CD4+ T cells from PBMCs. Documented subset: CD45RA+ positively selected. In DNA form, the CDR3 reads TGTGCCAGCAGCTTGCTTCGGACAGCAGAGGTTAACTATGGCTACACCTTC. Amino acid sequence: CASSLLRTAEVNYGYTF.